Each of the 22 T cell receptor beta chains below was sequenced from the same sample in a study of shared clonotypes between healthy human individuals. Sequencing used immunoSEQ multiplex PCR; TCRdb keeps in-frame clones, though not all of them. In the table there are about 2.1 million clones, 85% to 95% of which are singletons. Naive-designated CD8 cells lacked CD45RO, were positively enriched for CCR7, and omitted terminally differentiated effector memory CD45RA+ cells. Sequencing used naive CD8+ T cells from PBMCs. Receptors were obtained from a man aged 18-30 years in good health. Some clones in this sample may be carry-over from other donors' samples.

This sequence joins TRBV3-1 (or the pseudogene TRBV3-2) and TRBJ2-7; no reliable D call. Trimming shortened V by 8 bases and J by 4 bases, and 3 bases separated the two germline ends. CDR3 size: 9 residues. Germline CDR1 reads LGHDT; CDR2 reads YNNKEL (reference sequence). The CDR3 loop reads CASVYEQYF. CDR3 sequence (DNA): TGTGCCAGCGTATACGAGCAGTACTTC.

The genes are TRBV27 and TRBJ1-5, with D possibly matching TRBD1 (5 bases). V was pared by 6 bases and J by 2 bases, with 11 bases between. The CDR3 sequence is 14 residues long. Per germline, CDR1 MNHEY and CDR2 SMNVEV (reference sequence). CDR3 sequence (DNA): TGTGCCAGCAGGCCAGTAGGGGGCAATCAGCCCCAGCATTTT. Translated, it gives CASRPVGGNQPQHF.

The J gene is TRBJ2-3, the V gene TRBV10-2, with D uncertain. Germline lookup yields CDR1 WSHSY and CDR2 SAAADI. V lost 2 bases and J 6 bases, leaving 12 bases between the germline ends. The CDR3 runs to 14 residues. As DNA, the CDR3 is TGCGCCAGCAGTGAGGTGACTCCTCGGGATACGCAGTATTTT. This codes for CASSEVTPRDTQYF.

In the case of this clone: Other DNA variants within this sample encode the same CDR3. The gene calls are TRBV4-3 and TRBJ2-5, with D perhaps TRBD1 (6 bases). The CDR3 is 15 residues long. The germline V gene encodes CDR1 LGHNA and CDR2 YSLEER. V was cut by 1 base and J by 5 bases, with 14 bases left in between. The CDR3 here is CASSQGTGTRETQYF. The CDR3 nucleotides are TGCGCCAGCAGCCAAGGAACAGGGACAAGGGAGACCCAGTACTTC.

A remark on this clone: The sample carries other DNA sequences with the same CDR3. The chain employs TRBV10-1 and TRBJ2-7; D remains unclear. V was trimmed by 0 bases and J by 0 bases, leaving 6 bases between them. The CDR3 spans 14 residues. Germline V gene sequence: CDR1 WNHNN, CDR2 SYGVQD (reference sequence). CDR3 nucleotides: TGCGCCAGCAGTGAGTCGCCGAGCTCCTACGAGCAGTACTTC. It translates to CASSESPSSYEQYF.

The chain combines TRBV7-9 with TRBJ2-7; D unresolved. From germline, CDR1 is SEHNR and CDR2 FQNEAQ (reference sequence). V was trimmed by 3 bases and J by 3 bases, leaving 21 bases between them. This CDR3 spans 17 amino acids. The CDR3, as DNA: TGTGCCAGCAGCTTCGGTCAGGCCTCCTGGGCCAGCTACGAGCAGTACTTC. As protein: CASSFGQASWASYEQYF. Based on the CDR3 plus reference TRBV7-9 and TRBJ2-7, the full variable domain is DTGVSQNPRHKITKRGQNVTFRCDPISEHNRLYWYRQTLGQGPEFLTYFQNEAQLEKSRLLSDRFSAERPKGSFSTLEIQRTEQGDSAMYLCASSFGQASWASYEQYFGPGTRLTVT.

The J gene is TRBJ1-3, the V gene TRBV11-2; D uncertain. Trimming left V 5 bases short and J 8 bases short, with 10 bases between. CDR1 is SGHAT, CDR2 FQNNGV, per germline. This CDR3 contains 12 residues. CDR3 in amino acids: CASSRRGDTIYF. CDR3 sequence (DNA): TGTGCCAGCAGCCGCAGAGGTGACACCATATATTTT.

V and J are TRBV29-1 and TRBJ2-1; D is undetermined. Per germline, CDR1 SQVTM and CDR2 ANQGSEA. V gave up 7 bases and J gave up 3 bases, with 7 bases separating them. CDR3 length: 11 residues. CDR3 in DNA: TGCAGCGCCCTAAACTACAATGAGCAGTTCTTC. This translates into CSALNYNEQFF.

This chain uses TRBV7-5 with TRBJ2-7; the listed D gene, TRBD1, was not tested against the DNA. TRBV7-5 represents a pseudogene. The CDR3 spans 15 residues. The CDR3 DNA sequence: TGTGCCAGAAGCCTGCGGAGGGGGCGGGTTTACGAGCAGTACTTC. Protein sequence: CARSLRRGRVYEQYF.

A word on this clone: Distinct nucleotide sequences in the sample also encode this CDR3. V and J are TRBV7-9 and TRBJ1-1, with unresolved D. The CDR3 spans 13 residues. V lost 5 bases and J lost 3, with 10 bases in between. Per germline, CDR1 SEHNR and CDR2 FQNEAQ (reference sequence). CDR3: CASSPPSYTEAFF. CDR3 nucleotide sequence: TGTGCCAGCAGCCCACCCTCCTACACTGAAGCTTTCTTT.

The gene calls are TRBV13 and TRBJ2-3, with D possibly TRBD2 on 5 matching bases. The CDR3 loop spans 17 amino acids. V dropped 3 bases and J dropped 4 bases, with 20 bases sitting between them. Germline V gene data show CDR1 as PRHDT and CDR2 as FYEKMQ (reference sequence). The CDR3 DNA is TGTGCCAGCAGCTTGCTCCGTTCGCTGGCGGAGGCAGATACGCAGTATTTT. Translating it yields CASSLLRSLAEADTQYF.

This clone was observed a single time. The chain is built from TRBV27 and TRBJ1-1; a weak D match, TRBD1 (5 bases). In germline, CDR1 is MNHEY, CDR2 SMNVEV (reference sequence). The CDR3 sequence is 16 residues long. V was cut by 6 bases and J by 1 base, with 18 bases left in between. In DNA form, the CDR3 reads TGTGCCAGCAGCCCCAGCCAGGGTGTTCAGAACACTGAAGCTTTCTTT. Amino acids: CASSPSQGVQNTEAFF.

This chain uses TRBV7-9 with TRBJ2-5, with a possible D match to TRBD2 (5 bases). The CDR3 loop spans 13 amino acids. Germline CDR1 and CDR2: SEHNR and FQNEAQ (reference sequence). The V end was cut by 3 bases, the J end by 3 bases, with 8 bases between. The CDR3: CASSFPGKETQYF. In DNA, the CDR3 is TGTGCCAGCAGCTTTCCGGGGAAAGAGACCCAGTACTTC.

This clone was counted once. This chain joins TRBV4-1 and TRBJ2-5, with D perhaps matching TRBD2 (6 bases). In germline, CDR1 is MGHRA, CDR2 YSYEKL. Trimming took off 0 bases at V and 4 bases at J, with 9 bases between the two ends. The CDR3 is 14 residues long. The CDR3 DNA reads TGCGCCAGCAGCCAAGAGCTAGCGCTAGAGACCCAGTACTTC. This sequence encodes CASSQELALETQYF.

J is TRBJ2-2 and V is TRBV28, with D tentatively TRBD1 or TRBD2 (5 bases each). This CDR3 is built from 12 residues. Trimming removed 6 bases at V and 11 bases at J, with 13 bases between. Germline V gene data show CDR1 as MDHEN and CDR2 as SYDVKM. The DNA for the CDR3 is TGTGCCAGCAGGTGGGGGAGTGGCGAGCTGTTTTTT. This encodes CASRWGSGELFF.

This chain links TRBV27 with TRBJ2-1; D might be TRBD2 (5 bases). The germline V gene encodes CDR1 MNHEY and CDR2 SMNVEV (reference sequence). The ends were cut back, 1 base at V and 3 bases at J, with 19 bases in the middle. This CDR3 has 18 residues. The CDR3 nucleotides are TGTGCCAGCAGTTTATTCACCCCGGGTAGCGAGATCTACAATGAGCAGTTCTTC. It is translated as CASSLFTPGSEIYNEQFF.

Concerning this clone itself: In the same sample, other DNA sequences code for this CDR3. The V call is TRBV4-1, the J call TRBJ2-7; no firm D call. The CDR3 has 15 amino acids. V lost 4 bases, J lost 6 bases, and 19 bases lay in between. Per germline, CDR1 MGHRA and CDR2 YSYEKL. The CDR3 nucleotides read TGCGCCAGCAGCCCACTGGCCGGAGCTCTTGGCGAGCAGTACTTC. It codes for CASSPLAGALGEQYF.

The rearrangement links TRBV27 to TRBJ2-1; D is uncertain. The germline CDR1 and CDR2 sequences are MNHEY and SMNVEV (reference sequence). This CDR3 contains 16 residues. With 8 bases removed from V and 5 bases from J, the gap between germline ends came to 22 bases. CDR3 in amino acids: CASAPNWDAVNNEQFF. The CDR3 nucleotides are TGTGCCAGCGCACCGAATTGGGATGCGGTAAACAATGAGCAGTTCTTC.

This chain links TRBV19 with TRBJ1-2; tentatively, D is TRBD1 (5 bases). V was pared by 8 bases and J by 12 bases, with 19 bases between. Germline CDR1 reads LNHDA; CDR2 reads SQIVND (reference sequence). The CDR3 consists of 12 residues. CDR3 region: CASRGGQPGDTF. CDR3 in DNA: TGTGCCAGTCGCGGTGGACAACCAGGTGACACCTTC. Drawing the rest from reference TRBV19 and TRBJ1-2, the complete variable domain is DGGITQSPKYLFRKEGQNVTLSCEQNLNHDAMYWYRQDPGQGLRLIYYSQIVNDFQKGDIAEGYSVSREKKESFPLTVTSAQKNPTAFYLCASRGGQPGDTFGSGTRLTVV.

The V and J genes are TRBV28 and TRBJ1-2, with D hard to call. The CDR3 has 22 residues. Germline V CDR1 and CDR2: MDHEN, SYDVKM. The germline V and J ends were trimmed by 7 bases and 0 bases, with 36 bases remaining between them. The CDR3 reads CASIPPPHLSGQDVDSNYGYTF. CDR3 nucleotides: TGTGCCAGCATACCACCCCCGCACCTTTCAGGTCAGGACGTTGATTCTAACTATGGCTACACCTTC.

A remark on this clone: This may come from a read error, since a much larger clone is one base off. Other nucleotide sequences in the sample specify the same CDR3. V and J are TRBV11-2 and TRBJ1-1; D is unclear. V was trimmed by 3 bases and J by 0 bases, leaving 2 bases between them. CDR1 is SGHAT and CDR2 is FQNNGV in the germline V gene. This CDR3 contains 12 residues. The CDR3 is CASSFVNTEAFF. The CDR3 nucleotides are TGTGCCAGCAGCTTCGTGAACACTGAAGCTTTCTTT. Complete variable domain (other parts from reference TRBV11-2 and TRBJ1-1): EAGVAQSPRYKIIEKRQSVAFWCNPISGHATLYWYQQILGQGPKLLIQFQNNGVVDDSQLPKDRFSAERLKGVDSTLKIQPAKLEDSAVYLCASSFVNTEAFFGQGTRLTVV.

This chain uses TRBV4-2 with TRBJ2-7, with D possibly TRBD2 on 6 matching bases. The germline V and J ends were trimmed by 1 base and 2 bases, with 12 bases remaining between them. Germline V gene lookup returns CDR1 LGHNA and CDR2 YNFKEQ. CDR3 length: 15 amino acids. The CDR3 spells CASSQGLGDPYEQYF. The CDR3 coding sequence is TGTGCCAGCAGCCAAGGACTAGGGGACCCCTACGAGCAGTACTTC.